Each of the 20 T cell receptor beta chains below was sequenced from the same sample in a study of T cells in Graves' hyperthyroidism and ophthalmopathy. Using RNA transcripts as the source, TCR beta CDR3 regions were amplified. TCR CDR3 regions were first amplified by RT-PCR with HTBI primers. One entry per CDR3 protein, called by TCRdb with MiXCR from the multiplex PCR reads. Counted here are hundreds of thousands of distinct CDR3 sequences, over 10% occurring once; the ten biggest clones make up around 9.2%. Sequenced material: blood. The receptors were sampled from a woman between 18 and 30 years old with Graves' hyperthyroidism.

This clonotype has a count of ten or more. The J gene is TRBJ2-2, the V gene TRBV2; no clear D. The CDR3 runs to 13 residues. Germline V gene sequence: CDR1 SNHLY, CDR2 FYNNEI. The V end lost 5 bases, the J end lost 3 bases, and 7 bases lay between the germline ends. CDR3 region: CASSSKDTGELFF. The CDR3 bases are TGTGCCAGCAGTAGCAAAGACACCGGGGAGCTGTTTTTT.

This clonotype was counted many times. The chain joins TRBV20-1 to TRBJ1-2, with 7 bases aligning to TRBD1. The CDR3 has 14 amino acids. CDR1 and CDR2 from the germline V gene are DFQATT and SNEGSKA (reference sequence). The ends lost 6 bases at V and 4 bases at J; junction bases unmatched: 11. The CDR3 is CSASPRQGGYGYTF. The CDR3 bases are TGCAGTGCCTCACCCCGACAGGGAGGCTATGGCTACACCTTC.

On this clonotype: A much larger clone is a single base away; this may be a read error. The chain links TRBV9 to TRBJ2-1; TRBD1 might be the D (5 bases). The J call is uncertain, as TRBJ2-7 better fits the DNA end. Per germline, CDR1 SGDLS and CDR2 YYNGEE. The CDR3 extends over 16 amino acids. This CDR3 reads CASSQFFLQGYNEQYF. CDR3 nucleotides: TGTGCCAGCAGCCAGTTTTTCCTCCAGGGCTACAATGAGCAGTACTTC.

This clonotype was seen many times. The chain uses TRBV4-3 and TRBJ2-3, with a weak D call TRBD2 (6 bases). Trimming stripped 4 bases from V and 0 bases from J, with 14 bases between. CDR1 is LGHNA and CDR2 is YSLEER in the germline V gene. The CDR3 is made up of 16 amino acids. CDR3 coding DNA: TGCGCCAGCAGCCTGGAGGGCGGGTCTAGCACAGATACGCAGTATTTT. It is translated as CASSLEGGSSTDTQYF.

This clonotype was counted only a few times. The chain couples TRBV6-1 to TRBJ2-2; 8 bases map to TRBD2. Losses at the gene ends were 5 bases for V and 6 bases for J; bases not matched to a gene: 17. The CDR3 covers 18 residues. CDR1 MNHNS and CDR2 SASEGT come from the germline V gene. The CDR3 here is CASSRSGGSPGGAGELFF. The CDR3 DNA reads as TGTGCCAGCAGTCGGTCGGGGGGGTCCCCGGGGGGCGCCGGGGAGCTGTTTTTT.

This clonotype has at least ten counts. The chain uses TRBV7-6 and TRBJ2-3, with 7 bases fitting TRBD2. V dropped 3 bases and J dropped 5; count of bases not matched to a gene: 8. The germline gives CDR1 SGHVS, CDR2 FNYEAQ. The CDR3 covers 15 residues. CDR3 region: CASSFGLAARDTQYF. The CDR3 DNA is TGTGCCAGCAGCTTTGGCCTAGCGGCCAGAGATACGCAGTATTTT.

The chain links TRBV7-3 to TRBJ2-1; D is possibly TRBD2 (6 bases). In germline, CDR1 is SGHTA, CDR2 FQGTGA. Deletions cut 5 bases from V and 6 bases from J, with 14 bases between. The CDR3 runs 14 residues. The CDR3 coding sequence is TGTGCCAGCAGCACGGGACTGGAATCCAATGAGCAGTTCTTC. Its protein product is CASSTGLESNEQFF. Drawing the rest from reference TRBV7-3 and TRBJ2-1, the complete variable domain is GAGVSQTPSNKVTEKGKYVELRCDPISGHTALYWYRQSLGQGPEFLIYFQGTGAADDSGLPNDRFFAVRPEGSVSTLKIQRTERGDSAVYLCASSTGLESNEQFFGPGTRLTVL.

This clonotype was seen at least ten times. The rearrangement links TRBV27 to TRBJ2-2, with D tentatively TRBD2 (5 bases). This CDR3 has 13 residues. The germline V gene has CDR1 MNHEY and CDR2 SMNVEV (reference sequence). V was shortened by 7 bases and J by 5 bases, with 11 bases between the two germline ends. CDR3 sequence (DNA): TGTGCCAGCACTGGACCGGGGACCGGGGAGCTGTTTTTT. Residues: CASTGPGTGELFF.

This clonotype was observed many times. The rearrangement joins TRBV12-3 or TRBV12-4 to TRBJ2-5; TRBD1 matches at 7 bases. The CDR3 contains 14 residues. With V trimmed by 6 bases and J by 5 bases, 9 bases remained unmatched. CDR3 coding DNA: TGTGCCAGCAGCCGCGACAGGGTTCGGGAGACCCAGTACTTC. Its translation: CASSRDRVRETQYF.

This clonotype was picked up many times. The CDR3 nucleotides are TGTGCCACCAGCAGAGATCTTGCGGGGACCCGGGTTGGTGAGCAGTTCTTC. It specifies CATSRDLAGTRVGEQFF. The rearrangement joins TRBV15 to TRBJ2-1; perhaps TRBD2 as D (6 bases). This CDR3 has 17 amino acids. Germline CDR1 reads LNHNV; CDR2 reads YYDKDF (reference sequence). V was clipped by 0 bases and J by 9 bases, with 21 bases between them.

The rearrangement uses TRBV10-3 and TRBJ2-7, with 14 nucleotides matching TRBD2. The CDR3 extends over 12 amino acids. V lost 9 bases, J lost 5 bases, and 0 bases stayed unmatched. The germline V gene encodes CDR1 ENHRY and CDR2 SYGVKD. CDR3 coding DNA: TGTGCCATGGGACTAGCGGGAGACGAGCAGTACTTC. Translating gives CAMGLAGDEQYF.

In its sample, this clonotype was seen many times. V usage is TRBV2 and J usage is TRBJ1-3; unclear D gene. CDR1 and CDR2 (germline): SNHLY, FYNNEI. The CDR3 loop spans 14 amino acids. V was clipped by 1 base and J by 4 bases, with 8 bases between them. The CDR3, as DNA: TGTGCCAGCAGTGAAGGCTTGGAGGGAAACACCATATATTTT. It codes for CASSEGLEGNTIYF.

This clonotype showed up many times. This chain links TRBV11-2 with TRBJ2-7, with D perhaps TRBD1 or TRBD2 (5 bases each). Germline V gene data show CDR1 as SGHAT and CDR2 as FQNNGV. The CDR3 sequence is 14 residues long. The V end lost 5 bases, the J end lost 6 bases, and 17 bases lay between the germline ends. CDR3 loop: CASSNRDGSSEQYF. CDR3 in DNA: TGTGCCAGCAGCAACCGGGACGGGTCTTCCGAGCAGTACTTC. The full variable domain, rest sourced from reference TRBV11-2 and TRBJ2-7, is EAGVAQSPRYKIIEKRQSVAFWCNPISGHATLYWYQQILGQGPKLLIQFQNNGVVDDSQLPKDRFSAERLKGVDSTLKIQPAKLEDSAVYLCASSNRDGSSEQYFGPGTRLTVT.

This clonotype was seen many times. This chain links TRBV2 with TRBJ1-1, with TRBD1 matching 7 bases. Germline V gives CDR1 SNHLY, CDR2 FYNNEI. This CDR3 has 15 amino acids. The trim removed 8 bases at V and 7 bases at J, leaving 16 bases unmatched. CDR3 sequence (DNA): TGTGCCAGCCGAAACTCCGGGACAGAAGTGGGTGAAGCTTTCTTT. Residues: CASRNSGTEVGEAFF.

This clonotype was seen ten or more times. The DNA for the CDR3 is TGTGCCAGCAGCCCCACCCCGGCGAGCACAGATACGCAGTATTTT. The encoded protein is CASSPTPASTDTQYF. V usage is TRBV7-2 and J usage is TRBJ2-3, with D hard to call. The CDR3 totals 15 residues. Trimming cost V 5 bases and J 0 bases, with 12 bases left between them. Per the germline V gene, CDR1 is SGHTA and CDR2 is FQGNSA.

This clonotype appeared many times. J is TRBJ2-7 and V is TRBV28, with TRBD1 matching 7 bases. Germline values: CDR1 MDHEN, CDR2 SYDVKM. The CDR3 is 16 residues long. Trimming at V came to 3 bases and at J to 2 bases, leaving 10 bases not matched to a gene. The CDR3 is CASSLPRDRFPYEQYF. CDR3 nucleotides: TGTGCCAGCAGTTTGCCCCGGGACAGATTTCCCTACGAGCAGTACTTC. The whole variable domain, filled in from reference TRBV28 and TRBJ2-7, reads DVKVTQSSRYLVKRTGEKVFLECVQDMDHENMFWYRQDPGLGLRLIYFSYDVKMKEKGDIPEGYSVSREKKERFSLILESASTNQTSMYLCASSLPRDRFPYEQYFGPGTRLTVT.

In this sample, this clonotype turned up a few times. The chain combines TRBV4-1 with TRBJ1-2, with TRBD1 matching 7 bases. Looked up from germline, CDR1 is MGHRA and CDR2 is YSYEKL. The junction had 6 bases not matched to a gene; V was cut back by 4 bases and J by 1 base. The CDR3 spans 15 residues. CDR3 in DNA: TGCGCCAGCAGCCCGGGGACAGACAGTAACTATGGCTACACCTTC. Amino acids: CASSPGTDSNYGYTF.

The table lists this clonotype with many counts. This chain joins TRBV18 and TRBJ1-2, with D unresolved. V was shortened by 3 bases and J by 3 bases, with 11 bases between the two germline ends. CDR3 length: 14 amino acids. Germline lookup yields CDR1 KGHSH and CDR2 LQKENI. The CDR3 DNA is TGTGCCAGCTCACCCCTGGTAGAGGACTATGGCTACACCTTC. It yields the protein CASSPLVEDYGYTF. The variable domain in full, with the rest retrieved from reference TRBV18 and TRBJ1-2, is NAGVMQNPRHLVRRRGQEARLRCSPMKGHSHVYWYRQLPEEGLKFMVYLQKENIIDESGMPKERFSAEFPKEGPSILRIQQVVRGDSAAYFCASSPLVEDYGYTFGSGTRLTVV.

This clonotype was observed many times. The chain recombines TRBV28 with TRBJ1-6, with 11 bases matching TRBD1. Germline V lookup: CDR1 MDHEN, CDR2 SYDVKM. J lost 9 bases, V lost 7 bases, and 8 bases had no gene match. CDR3 length equals 15 residues. CDR3 nucleotides: TGTGCCAGCAACCACCCGGGACAGGGGGGTTCACCCCTCCACTTT. It yields the protein CASNHPGQGGSPLHF.

The sample holds many counts of this clonotype. The gene calls are TRBV20-1 and TRBJ2-3; D is tentatively TRBD1 or TRBD2 (5 bases each). V lost 4 bases and J 6 bases, leaving 14 bases between the germline ends. The CDR3 totals 13 residues. In germline, CDR1 is DFQATT, CDR2 SNEGSKA (reference sequence). In DNA form, the CDR3 reads TGCAGTGCTACCCTAGCCCGGGACGATACGCAGTATTTT. This translates into CSATLARDDTQYF.